This T cell receptor (beta chain) was identified during a study of patients and donors after allogeneic stem cell transplantation (dated by TCRdb to 2020 to 2022). The library relied on RT-PCR. The sample was run on a NextSeq 550. TCRdb trimmed public reads at Q25 via fastp, called clones via MiXCR and kept in-frame beta chains. Duplicate CDR3 protein sequences are folded into a single record with the most common DNA and genes. This sample is represented by about 160,000 distinct CDR3 sequences; approximately 30% of them were singletons. The ten largest clones represent about 3% of the sample. Only a few counts were recorded for this clonotype. This clone's antigen is unknown. Base qualities were left out, and no much larger clone turns up one base away. Including the terminal cysteine and phenylalanine, the CDR3 comprises 14 residues. Solely the CDR3 DNA is kept, with 42 bases framed from the first base. The germline V gene (reference sequence) specifies DFQATT as CDR1 and SNEGSKA as CDR2. Cut back by 4 bases and 3 bases, the V and J ends lie 16 bases apart.

This receptor chain uses TRBV20-1 and TRBJ2-7, with a tentative D gene TRBD1 over 6 matching bases. Material: blood, either unsorted or a sorted T cell fraction (not recorded which). The TCR comes from a human donor who was either an allogeneic HSCT recipient or a stem cell or donor lymphocyte infusion donor (not recorded which). It is not recorded whose cells these are; they may come from a transplant donor. The CDR3 protein: CSAKSTGHRYEQYF. At the DNA level, the sequence is TGCAGTGCTAAGTCTACGGGACACCGCTACGAGCAGTACTTC.